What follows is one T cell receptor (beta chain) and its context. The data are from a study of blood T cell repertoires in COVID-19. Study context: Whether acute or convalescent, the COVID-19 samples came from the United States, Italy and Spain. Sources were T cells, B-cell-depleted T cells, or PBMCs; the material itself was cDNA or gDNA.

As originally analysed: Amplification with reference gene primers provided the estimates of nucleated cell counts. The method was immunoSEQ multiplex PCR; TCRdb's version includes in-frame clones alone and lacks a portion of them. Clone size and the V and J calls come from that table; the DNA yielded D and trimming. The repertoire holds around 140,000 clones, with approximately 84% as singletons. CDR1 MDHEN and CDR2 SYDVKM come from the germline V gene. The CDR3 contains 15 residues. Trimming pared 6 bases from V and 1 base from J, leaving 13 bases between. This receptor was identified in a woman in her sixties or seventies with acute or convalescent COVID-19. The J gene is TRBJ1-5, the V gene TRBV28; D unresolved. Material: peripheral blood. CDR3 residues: CASSQVFTSNQPQHF. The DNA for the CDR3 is TGTGCCAGCAGCCAGGTTTTTACGAGCAATCAGCCCCAGCATTTT.